The clone carrying this TCR beta chain was observed a single time. Its antigen remains unidentified. This sample is part of a study of T cell responses to AZD1222 COVID-19 vaccine. At the level of the study: The study pooled second doses at about 4 or about 12 weeks. Study-wide findings and caveats: Clonal diversity was possibly underestimated, and white British individuals and females predominated among donors. Along spike, vaccine-associated CD4 TCRs were found throughout, with dominance at 160-218 and 743-854. Reportedly, close to half of spike-specific TCRs are directed against unmutated variant regions.

TCRdb keeps only in-frame clones here, not all; method: immunoSEQ multiplex PCR. In the table there are 90,000 to 120,000 clones, around nine tenths of which are singletons. Germline V lookup: CDR1 MDHEN, CDR2 SYDVKM. Losses at the gene ends were 2 bases for V and 2 bases for J; bases not matched to a gene: 13. The CDR3 is 19 residues long. The clonotype was recovered from an adult in good health. The chain combines TRBV28 with TRBJ1-2; 11 nucleotides line up with TRBD1. Sample: peripheral blood, taken on day 0 of AZD1222 vaccination. This CDR3 is CASSLRVGTGGPANYGYTF. CDR3 nucleotide sequence: TGTGCCAGCAGTTTACGGGTCGGGACAGGGGGTCCCGCCAACTATGGCTACACCTTC.